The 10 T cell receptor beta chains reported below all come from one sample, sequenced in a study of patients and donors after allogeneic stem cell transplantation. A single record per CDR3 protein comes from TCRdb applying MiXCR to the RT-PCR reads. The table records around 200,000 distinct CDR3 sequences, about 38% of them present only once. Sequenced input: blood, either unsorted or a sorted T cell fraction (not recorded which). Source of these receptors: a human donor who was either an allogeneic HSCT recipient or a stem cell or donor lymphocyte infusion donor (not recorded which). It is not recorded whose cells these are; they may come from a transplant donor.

CDR3: CASTLLAGAYEQYF. The CDR3 DNA reads TGTGCCAGCACCTTACTAGCGGGGGCCTACGAGCAGTACTTC. The rearrangement joins TRBV5-8 to TRBJ2-7; 11 nucleotides agree with TRBD2. The CDR3 is 14 residues long. Unmatched junction bases numbered 4, after V lost 6 bases and J lost 2 bases. CDR1 and CDR2 from the germline V gene are SGHTS and YDEGEE.

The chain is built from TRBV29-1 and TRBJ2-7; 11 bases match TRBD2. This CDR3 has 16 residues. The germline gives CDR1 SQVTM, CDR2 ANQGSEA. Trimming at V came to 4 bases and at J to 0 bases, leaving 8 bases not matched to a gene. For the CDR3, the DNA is TGCAGCGTTGGAGGGCTAGCGGGGGGAAGCTCCTACGAGCAGTACTTC. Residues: CSVGGLAGGSSYEQYF.

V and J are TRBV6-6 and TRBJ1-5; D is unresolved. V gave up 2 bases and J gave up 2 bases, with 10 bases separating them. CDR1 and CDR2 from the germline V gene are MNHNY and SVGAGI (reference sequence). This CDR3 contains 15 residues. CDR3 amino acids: CASSYDGRGNQPQHF. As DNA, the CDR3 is TGTGCCAGCAGTTACGACGGTAGGGGCAATCAGCCCCAGCATTTT.

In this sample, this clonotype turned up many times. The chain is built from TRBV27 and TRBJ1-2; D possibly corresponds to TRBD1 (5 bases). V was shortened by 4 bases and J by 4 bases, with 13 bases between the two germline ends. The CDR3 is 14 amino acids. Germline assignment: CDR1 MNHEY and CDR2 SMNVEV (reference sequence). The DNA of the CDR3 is TGTGCCAGCAGTTCCGCGGGGCCGGGCTATGGCTACACCTTC. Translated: CASSSAGPGYGYTF.

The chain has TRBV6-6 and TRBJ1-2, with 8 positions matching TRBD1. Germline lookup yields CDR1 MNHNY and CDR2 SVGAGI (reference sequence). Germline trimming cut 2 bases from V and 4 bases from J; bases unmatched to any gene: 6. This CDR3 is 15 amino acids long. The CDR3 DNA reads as TGTGCCAGCAGTTACCTGGCAGGGGGCAGCTATGGCTACACCTTC. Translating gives CASSYLAGGSYGYTF.

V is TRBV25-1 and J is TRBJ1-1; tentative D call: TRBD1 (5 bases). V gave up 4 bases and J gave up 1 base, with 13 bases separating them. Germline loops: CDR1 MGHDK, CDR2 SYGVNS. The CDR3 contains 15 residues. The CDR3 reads CASSASGWRNTEAFF. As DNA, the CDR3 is TGTGCCAGCAGTGCTTCAGGGTGGAGGAACACTGAAGCTTTCTTT.

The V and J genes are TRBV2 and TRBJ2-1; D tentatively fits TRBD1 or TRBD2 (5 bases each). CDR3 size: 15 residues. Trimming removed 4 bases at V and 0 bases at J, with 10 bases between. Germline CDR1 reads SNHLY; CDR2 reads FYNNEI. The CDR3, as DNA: TGTGCCAGCAGTGCCGGGACCTTCTCCTACAATGAGCAGTTCTTC. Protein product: CASSAGTFSYNEQFF.

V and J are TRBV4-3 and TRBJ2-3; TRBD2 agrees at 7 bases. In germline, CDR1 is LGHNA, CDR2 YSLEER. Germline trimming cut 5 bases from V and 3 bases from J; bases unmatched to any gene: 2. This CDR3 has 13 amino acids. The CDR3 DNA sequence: TGCGCCAGCAGCAGGCGGGGGACAGATACGCAGTATTTT. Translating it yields CASSRRGTDTQYF.

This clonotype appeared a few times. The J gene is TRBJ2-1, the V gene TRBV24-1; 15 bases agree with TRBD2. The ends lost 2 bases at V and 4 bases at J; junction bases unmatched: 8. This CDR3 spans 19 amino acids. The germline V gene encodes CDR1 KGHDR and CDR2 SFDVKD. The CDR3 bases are TGTGCCACCAGTGATTCCCGGACTAGCGGGGGGGAAGTGTACAATGAGCAGTTCTTC. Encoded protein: CATSDSRTSGGEVYNEQFF.

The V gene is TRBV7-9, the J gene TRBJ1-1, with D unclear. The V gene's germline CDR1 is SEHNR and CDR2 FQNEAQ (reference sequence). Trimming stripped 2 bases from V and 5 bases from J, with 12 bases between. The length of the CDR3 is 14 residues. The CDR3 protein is CASSLRIGGTEAFF. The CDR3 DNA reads TGTGCCAGCAGCTTAAGGATCGGAGGGACTGAAGCTTTCTTT.